This entry features one T cell receptor (beta chain) sequence. Its target is unknown. The data originate from a study of radiation and T cells in renal cell carcinoma. Across the whole study: Nephrectomy followed 15 Gy stereotactic body radiation by 4 weeks. Study-level results: Without pretreatment biopsies, baseline tumor clonotype presence was undetermined.

The data were produced by immunoSEQ multiplex PCR, yet TCRdb's version contains in-frame clones alone and is incomplete. Seen here are roughly 130,000 clones, 88% observed once, and the top ten hold more than 10%. Germline V CDR1 and CDR2: SGHNT, YENEEA. The CDR3 contains 15 residues. After removal of 1 base from V and 5 bases from J, the junction contained 5 bases not matched to a gene. The time point is: baseline pretreatment blood. Sample treatment: 15 Gy SBRT to primary tumor, nephrectomy 4 weeks later. Blood was sampled at baseline, 2 weeks and 4 weeks after SBRT. Clear cell pathology was present in this patient's renal cell carcinoma.

The source was blood, collected from a patient whose treatment included radiotherapy and nephrectomy. The clonotype was recovered from a woman aged 45-65 years with renal cell carcinoma. This chain links TRBV11-3 with TRBJ2-5; 9 bases are a match to TRBD2. The CDR3 sequence is CASSLGGGDFETQYF. The CDR3 DNA is TGTGCCAGCAGCTTAGGCGGGGGGGATTTCGAGACCCAGTACTTC.